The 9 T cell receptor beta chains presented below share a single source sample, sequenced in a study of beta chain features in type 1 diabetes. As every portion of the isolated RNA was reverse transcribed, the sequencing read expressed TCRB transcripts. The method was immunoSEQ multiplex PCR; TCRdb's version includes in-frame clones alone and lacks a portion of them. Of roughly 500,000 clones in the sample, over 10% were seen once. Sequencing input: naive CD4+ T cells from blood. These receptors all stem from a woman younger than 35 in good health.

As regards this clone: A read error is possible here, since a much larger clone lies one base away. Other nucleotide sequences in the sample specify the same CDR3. The CDR3 bases are TGTGCTAGCAGCTTACGGCTTGCACCAGATACGCAGTATTTT. Its protein is CASSLRLAPDTQYF. This sequence joins TRBV7-9 and TRBJ2-3; no clear D gene. This CDR3 has 14 residues. The germline V gene encodes CDR1 SEHNR and CDR2 FQNEAQ (reference sequence). The entire variable domain, with the rest obtained from reference TRBV7-9 and TRBJ2-3, is as follows: DTGVSQNPRHKITKRGQNVTFRCDPISEHNRLYWYRQTLGQGPEFLTYFQNEAQLEKSRLLSDRFSAERPKGSFSTLEIQRTEQGDSAMYLCASSLRLAPDTQYFGPGTRLTVL.

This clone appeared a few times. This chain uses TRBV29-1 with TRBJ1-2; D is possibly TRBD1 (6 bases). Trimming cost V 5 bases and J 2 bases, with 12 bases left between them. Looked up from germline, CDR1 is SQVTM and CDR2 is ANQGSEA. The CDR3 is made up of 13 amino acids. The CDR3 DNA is TGCAGCGTTCATGGGGGGCCGAACTATGGCTACACCTTC. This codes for CSVHGGPNYGYTF.

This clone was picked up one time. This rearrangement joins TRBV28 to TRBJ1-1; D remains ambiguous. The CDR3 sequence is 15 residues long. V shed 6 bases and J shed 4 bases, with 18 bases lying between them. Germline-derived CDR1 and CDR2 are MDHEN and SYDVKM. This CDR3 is CASRGSEGAGTEAFF. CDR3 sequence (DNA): TGTGCCAGCAGGGGGTCGGAGGGCGCGGGCACTGAAGCTTTCTTT.

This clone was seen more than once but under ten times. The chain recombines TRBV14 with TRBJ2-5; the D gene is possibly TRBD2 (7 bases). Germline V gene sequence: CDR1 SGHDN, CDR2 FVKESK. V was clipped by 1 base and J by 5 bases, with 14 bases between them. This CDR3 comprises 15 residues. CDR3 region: CASSQVRGGAETQYF. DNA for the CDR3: TGTGCCAGCAGCCAAGTCCGCGGGGGCGCGGAGACCCAGTACTTC. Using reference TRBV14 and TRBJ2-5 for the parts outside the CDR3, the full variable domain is EAGVTQFPSHSVIEKGQTVTLRCDPISGHDNLYWYRRVMGKEIKFLLHFVKESKQDESGMPNNRFLAERTGGTYSTLKVQPAELEDSGVYFCASSQVRGGAETQYFGPGTRLLVL.

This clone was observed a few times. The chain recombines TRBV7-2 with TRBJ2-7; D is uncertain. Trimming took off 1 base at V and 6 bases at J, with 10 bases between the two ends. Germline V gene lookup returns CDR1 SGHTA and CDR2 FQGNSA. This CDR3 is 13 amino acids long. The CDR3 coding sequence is TGTGCCAGCAGCTTAGGTTCGGGCCGCGAGCAGTACGTC. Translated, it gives CASSLGSGREQYV.

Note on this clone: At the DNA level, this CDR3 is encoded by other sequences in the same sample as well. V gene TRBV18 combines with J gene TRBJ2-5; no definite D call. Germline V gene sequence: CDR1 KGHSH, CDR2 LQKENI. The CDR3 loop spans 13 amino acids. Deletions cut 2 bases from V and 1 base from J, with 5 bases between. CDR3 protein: CASSPALQETQYF. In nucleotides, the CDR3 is TGTGCCAGCTCACCAGCCCTCCAAGAGACCCAGTACTTC.

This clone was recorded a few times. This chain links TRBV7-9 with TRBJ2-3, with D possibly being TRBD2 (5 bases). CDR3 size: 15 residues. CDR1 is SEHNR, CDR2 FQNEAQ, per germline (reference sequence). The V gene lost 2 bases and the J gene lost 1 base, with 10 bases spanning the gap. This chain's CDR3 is CASSLSSSGTDTQYF. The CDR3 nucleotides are TGTGCCAGCAGCTTATCGAGTAGCGGCACAGATACGCAGTATTTT.

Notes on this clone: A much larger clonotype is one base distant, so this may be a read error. The chain's CDR3 is CSTSRDVQRGSQETQYF. CDR3 sequence (DNA): TGTTCCACCAGCAGAGATGTTCAGCGGGGCTCCCAAGAGACCCAGTACTTC. V is TRBV15 and J is TRBJ2-5, with TRBD2 matching 7 bases. The CDR3 is 17 residues long. The germline gives CDR1 LNHNV, CDR2 YYDKDF (reference sequence).

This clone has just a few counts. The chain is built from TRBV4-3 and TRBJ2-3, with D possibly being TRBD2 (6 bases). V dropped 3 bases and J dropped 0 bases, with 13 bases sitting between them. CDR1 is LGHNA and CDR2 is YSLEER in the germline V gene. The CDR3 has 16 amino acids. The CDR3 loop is CASSQERLVSTDTQYF. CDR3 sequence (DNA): TGCGCCAGCAGCCAGGAAAGACTAGTCAGCACAGATACGCAGTATTTT.